This T cell receptor (beta chain) was sequenced for a study of T-cell memory formation after mild COVID-19. The overall study: Among the donors, TCR clusters were largely specific to each donor.

Constant-segment primers and 5'RACE yielded cDNA libraries for TCR alpha and TCR beta, each carrying sample barcodes and UMIs. TCRdb passed the 5' RACE reads through MiXCR, listing each CDR3 protein once. Of roughly 350,000 distinct CDR3 sequences listed, about an eighth are singletons. V was cut by 3 bases and J by 8 bases, with 23 bases left in between. There are 17 residues in the CDR3. Germline V lookup: CDR1 SGHAT, CDR2 FQNNGV. This clonotype was recorded only once. Its antigen is undetermined. Study-wide findings and caveats: Most CD4+ clones that shrank were in CM and EM, while CD8+ ones turned up in EMRA.

The clonotype originates from a man between 18 and 29 years old who had mild COVID-19 (a few samples of this study predate the infection). Cell type and time point are not known. This chain links TRBV11-2 with TRBJ2-1; a possible D gene is TRBD2 (5 bases). Sequencing was performed on PBMCs or a T cell subset sorted from them (not recorded which). The CDR3 is CASSFPPRGFTGYEQFF. The CDR3, as DNA: TGTGCCAGCAGCTTTCCCCCCCGGGGTTTTACGGGCTATGAGCAGTTCTTC. The variable domain in full, completed from reference TRBV11-2 and TRBJ2-1, reads EAGVAQSPRYKIIEKRQSVAFWCNPISGHATLYWYQQILGQGPKLLIQFQNNGVVDDSQLPKDRFSAERLKGVDSTLKIQPAKLEDSAVYLCASSFPPRGFTGYEQFFGPGTRLTVL.